The clone carrying this T cell receptor beta chain appeared once. Germline lookup yields CDR1 ENHRY and CDR2 SYGVKD. This CDR3 region has 15 residues. V trimming: 3 bases; J trimming: 5 bases; junction bases outside the gene matches: 8. The data originate from a study of cytomegalovirus exposure and HLA in healthy donors. Sequencing used immunoSEQ multiplex PCR; TCRdb keeps in-frame clones, though not all of them. The sample contains fewer than 400,000 clones, roughly 86% of which appear only once. Sequencing was carried out using PBMCs. The chain combines TRBV10-3 with TRBJ2-7, with 9 bases aligning to TRBD1. This clonotype was obtained from a man in his thirties or forties in good health and CMV-seronegative. Here the CDR3 reads CAISENRDRDHEQYF. The DNA of the CDR3 is TGTGCCATCAGTGAAAACCGGGACAGGGATCACGAGCAGTACTTC.